This T cell receptor beta chain derives from a study of cytomegalovirus exposure and HLA in healthy donors. The wider study: As an earlier analysis found, roughly 170 million T cells yielded around 110 million unique TCR beta sequences. Approximately 80 million unique TCRs, all from HLA-typed donors, were included in an early release of the data. Overall study results and limits: In a later analysis, a missense DCLRE1C variant was linked to TCR beta V- and J-gene trimming. Per published accounts, TCR beta sequences correctly predicted the HLA-A and HLA-B alleles of most subjects.

The PCR had 60 Vbeta and 13 Jbeta primers. The table came from immunoSEQ multiplex PCR; TCRdb's copy has only in-frame clones and leaves some out. The sample includes about 93,000 clones, 78% of them seen just once. Only one count was recorded for this clone. The antigen remains unidentified. The CDR3 is 15 residues long. J gave up 4 bases and V 3 bases, and 3 bases lay outside the gene matches. CDR1 and CDR2 from the germline V gene are SGHRS and YFSETQ. The rearrangement links TRBV5-1 to TRBJ2-5; 13 nucleotides agree with TRBD2. The receptor's source is a woman between 40 and 50 years old in good health and CMV-seronegative. The sample was PBMCs. CDR3 nucleotides: TGCGCCAGCAGCTACGGACTAGCGGGAGTAGAGACCCAGTACTTC. Translated: CASSYGLAGVETQYF.